This T cell receptor (beta chain) was observed in a study of patients and donors after allogeneic stem cell transplantation. This clonotype was observed a few times. In TCRdb, the RT-PCR reads were re-called with MiXCR into one record per CDR3 protein. The top ten clones hold 11% of a sample with approximately 200,000 distinct CDR3 sequences, 13% to 15% of them seen once. The V end lost 4 bases, the J end lost 9 bases, and 17 bases lay between the germline ends. This CDR3 comprises 14 residues. The germline V gene encodes CDR1 SGHRS and CDR2 YFSETQ. This clonotype originated in a human donor who was either an allogeneic HSCT recipient or a stem cell or donor lymphocyte infusion donor (not recorded which). It is not recorded whose cells these are; they may come from a transplant donor. The sequenced sample consisted of blood, either unsorted or a sorted T cell fraction (not recorded which). The rearrangement uses TRBV5-1 and TRBJ2-1, with D possibly being TRBD2 (6 bases). CDR3 sequence (DNA): TGCGCCAGCAGCATAGGAGGGAGTCCCCCTGAGCAGTTCTTC. This gives the protein CASSIGGSPPEQFF.